This T cell receptor (beta chain) emerged from a study of OX40 agonist ivuxolimab in advanced cancers. Study-wide context: An anti-OX40 (CD134) antibody with agonistic activity, ivuxolimab, was administered to patients.

Looked up from germline, CDR1 is SGHTA and CDR2 is FQGNSA. The germline V and J ends were trimmed by 5 bases and 5 bases, with 16 bases remaining between them. The CDR3 has 15 amino acids. In this sample, this clone turned up once. Clones were read by immunoSEQ multiplex PCR, and TCRdb kept only the in-frame ones, dropping some. The table has 55,000 to 85,000 clones, roughly 84% seen once. The rearrangement links TRBV7-2 to TRBJ2-1, with D perhaps given as TRBD1 or TRBD2 (5 bases each). Here the sequenced sample was CD4+ or CD8+ T cells sorted from blood, taken in a trial of the OX40 agonist ivuxolimab. The receptor's source is an adult with an advanced solid tumor such as melanoma, head and neck, liver or kidney cancer. The CDR3 protein is CASSQTGTKNNEQFF. CDR3 sequence (DNA): TGTGCCAGCAGCCAGACGGGGACCAAAAACAATGAGCAGTTCTTC. Together with reference TRBV7-2 and TRBJ2-1, the CDR3 gives the full variable domain: GAGVSQSPSNKVTEKGKDVELRCDPISGHTALYWYRQSLGQGLEFLIYFQGNSAPDKSGLPSDRFSAERTGGSVSTLTIQRTQQEDSAVYLCASSQTGTKNNEQFFGPGTRLTVL.